A selection of T cell receptor beta chains follows, all from one sample in a study of blood T cell repertoires in COVID-19. Clones were read by immunoSEQ multiplex PCR, and TCRdb kept only the in-frame ones, dropping some. Altogether approximately 15,000 clones are present, 83% being singletons, with the ten largest covering approximately 24%. The sequenced material came from peripheral blood. These receptors came from a woman aged 55-75 years with acute or convalescent COVID-19. The CDR3 runs from the conserved cysteine through the conserved F or W. Each record gives: J gene, V gene, CDR3 protein.

TRBJ2-7 | TRBV6-5 | CASISIAPYEQYF
TRBJ1-3 | TRBV5-1 | CASSLALGGTGNTIYF
TRBJ1-2 | TRBV5-1 | CASRVDSNYGYTF
TRBJ1-5 | TRBV18 | CASSPGRGQPQHF
TRBJ2-3 | TRBV5-1 | CASSYIAGVTDTQYF
TRBJ2-5 | TRBV29-1 | CSVDLETQYF
TRBJ1-5 | TRBV19 | CASNPQGFGNQPQHF
TRBJ1-2 | TRBV4-3 | CASSQVTGTGTLRYGYTF
TRBJ1-1 | TRBV6-2/TRBV6-3 | CASTPGTGGMGTEAFF
TRBJ1-5 | TRBV6-5 | CASSNPDSYNQPQHF
TRBJ2-5 | TRBV9 | CASSVGGETQYF
TRBJ1-3 | TRBV12-3/TRBV12-4 | CASSFGAGNTIYF
TRBJ2-1 | TRBV5-1 | CASSLEITGTVNEQFF
TRBJ2-5 | TRBV5-1 | CASSLVPSGVSETQYF
TRBJ1-6 | TRBV25-1 | CASSVRSYNSPLHF
TRBJ2-2 | TRBV21-1 | CASSLHTPRLAGGRNTGELFF
TRBJ1-1 | TRBV2 | CASGGRAGTEAFF
TRBJ2-3 | TRBV24-1 | CATSGLPDRGTSGVTDTQYF
TRBJ1-4 | TRBV4-1 | CASSQPPSGDSNEKLFF
TRBJ1-5 | TRBV5-1 | CASSLEAGVGNQPQHF
TRBJ2-1 | TRBV2 | CAIRTASSYNEQFF
TRBJ2-2 | TRBV27 | CASSYRDNTGELFF
TRBJ2-5 | TRBV13 | CASSPRVRGTQYF
TRBJ1-5 | TRBV7-2 | CASSFHGDRGRNQPQHF
TRBJ2-7 | TRBV12-3/TRBV12-4 | CASSFISSEQYF
TRBJ1-1 | TRBV28 | CASSLAGDNTEAFF
TRBJ2-7 | TRBV5-1 | CASSSGGVDSYEQYF
TRBJ2-7 | TRBV6-2/TRBV6-3 | CASSPGTSGSGNYEQYF
TRBJ2-1 | TRBV6-5 | CASRGTSAINEQFF
TRBJ1-5 | TRBV2 | CASSGQGGGQPQHF